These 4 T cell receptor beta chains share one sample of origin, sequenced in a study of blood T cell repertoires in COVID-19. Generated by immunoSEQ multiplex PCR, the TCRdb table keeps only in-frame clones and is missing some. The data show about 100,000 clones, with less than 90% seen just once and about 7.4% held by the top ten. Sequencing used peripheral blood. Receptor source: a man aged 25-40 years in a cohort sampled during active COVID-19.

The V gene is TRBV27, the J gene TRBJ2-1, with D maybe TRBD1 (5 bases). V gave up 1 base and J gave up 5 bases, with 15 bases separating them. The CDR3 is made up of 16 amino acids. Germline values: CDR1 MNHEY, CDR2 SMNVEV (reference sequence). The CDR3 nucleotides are TGTGCCAGCAGTTTATATGGTAGGGGCAGGGACAATGAGCAGTTCTTC. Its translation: CASSLYGRGRDNEQFF.

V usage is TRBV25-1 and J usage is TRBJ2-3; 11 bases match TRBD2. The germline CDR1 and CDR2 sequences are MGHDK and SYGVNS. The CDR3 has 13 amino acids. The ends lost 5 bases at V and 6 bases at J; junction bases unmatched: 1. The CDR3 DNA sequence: TGTGCCAGCAGTTTAGCGGGGGGGGATACGCAGTATTTT. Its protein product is CASSLAGGDTQYF.

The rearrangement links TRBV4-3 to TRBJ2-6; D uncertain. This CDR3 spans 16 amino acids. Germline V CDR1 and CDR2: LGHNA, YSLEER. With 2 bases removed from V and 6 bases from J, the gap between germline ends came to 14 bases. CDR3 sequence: CASSQTSGKVANVLTF. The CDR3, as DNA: TGCGCCAGCAGCCAAACTTCGGGTAAAGTGGCCAACGTCCTGACTTTC.

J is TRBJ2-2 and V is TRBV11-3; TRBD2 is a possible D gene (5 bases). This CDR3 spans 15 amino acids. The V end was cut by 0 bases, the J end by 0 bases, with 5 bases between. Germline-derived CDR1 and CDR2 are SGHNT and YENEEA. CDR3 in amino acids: CASSLDGANTGELFF. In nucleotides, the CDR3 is TGTGCCAGCAGCTTAGACGGGGCGAACACCGGGGAGCTGTTTTTT.